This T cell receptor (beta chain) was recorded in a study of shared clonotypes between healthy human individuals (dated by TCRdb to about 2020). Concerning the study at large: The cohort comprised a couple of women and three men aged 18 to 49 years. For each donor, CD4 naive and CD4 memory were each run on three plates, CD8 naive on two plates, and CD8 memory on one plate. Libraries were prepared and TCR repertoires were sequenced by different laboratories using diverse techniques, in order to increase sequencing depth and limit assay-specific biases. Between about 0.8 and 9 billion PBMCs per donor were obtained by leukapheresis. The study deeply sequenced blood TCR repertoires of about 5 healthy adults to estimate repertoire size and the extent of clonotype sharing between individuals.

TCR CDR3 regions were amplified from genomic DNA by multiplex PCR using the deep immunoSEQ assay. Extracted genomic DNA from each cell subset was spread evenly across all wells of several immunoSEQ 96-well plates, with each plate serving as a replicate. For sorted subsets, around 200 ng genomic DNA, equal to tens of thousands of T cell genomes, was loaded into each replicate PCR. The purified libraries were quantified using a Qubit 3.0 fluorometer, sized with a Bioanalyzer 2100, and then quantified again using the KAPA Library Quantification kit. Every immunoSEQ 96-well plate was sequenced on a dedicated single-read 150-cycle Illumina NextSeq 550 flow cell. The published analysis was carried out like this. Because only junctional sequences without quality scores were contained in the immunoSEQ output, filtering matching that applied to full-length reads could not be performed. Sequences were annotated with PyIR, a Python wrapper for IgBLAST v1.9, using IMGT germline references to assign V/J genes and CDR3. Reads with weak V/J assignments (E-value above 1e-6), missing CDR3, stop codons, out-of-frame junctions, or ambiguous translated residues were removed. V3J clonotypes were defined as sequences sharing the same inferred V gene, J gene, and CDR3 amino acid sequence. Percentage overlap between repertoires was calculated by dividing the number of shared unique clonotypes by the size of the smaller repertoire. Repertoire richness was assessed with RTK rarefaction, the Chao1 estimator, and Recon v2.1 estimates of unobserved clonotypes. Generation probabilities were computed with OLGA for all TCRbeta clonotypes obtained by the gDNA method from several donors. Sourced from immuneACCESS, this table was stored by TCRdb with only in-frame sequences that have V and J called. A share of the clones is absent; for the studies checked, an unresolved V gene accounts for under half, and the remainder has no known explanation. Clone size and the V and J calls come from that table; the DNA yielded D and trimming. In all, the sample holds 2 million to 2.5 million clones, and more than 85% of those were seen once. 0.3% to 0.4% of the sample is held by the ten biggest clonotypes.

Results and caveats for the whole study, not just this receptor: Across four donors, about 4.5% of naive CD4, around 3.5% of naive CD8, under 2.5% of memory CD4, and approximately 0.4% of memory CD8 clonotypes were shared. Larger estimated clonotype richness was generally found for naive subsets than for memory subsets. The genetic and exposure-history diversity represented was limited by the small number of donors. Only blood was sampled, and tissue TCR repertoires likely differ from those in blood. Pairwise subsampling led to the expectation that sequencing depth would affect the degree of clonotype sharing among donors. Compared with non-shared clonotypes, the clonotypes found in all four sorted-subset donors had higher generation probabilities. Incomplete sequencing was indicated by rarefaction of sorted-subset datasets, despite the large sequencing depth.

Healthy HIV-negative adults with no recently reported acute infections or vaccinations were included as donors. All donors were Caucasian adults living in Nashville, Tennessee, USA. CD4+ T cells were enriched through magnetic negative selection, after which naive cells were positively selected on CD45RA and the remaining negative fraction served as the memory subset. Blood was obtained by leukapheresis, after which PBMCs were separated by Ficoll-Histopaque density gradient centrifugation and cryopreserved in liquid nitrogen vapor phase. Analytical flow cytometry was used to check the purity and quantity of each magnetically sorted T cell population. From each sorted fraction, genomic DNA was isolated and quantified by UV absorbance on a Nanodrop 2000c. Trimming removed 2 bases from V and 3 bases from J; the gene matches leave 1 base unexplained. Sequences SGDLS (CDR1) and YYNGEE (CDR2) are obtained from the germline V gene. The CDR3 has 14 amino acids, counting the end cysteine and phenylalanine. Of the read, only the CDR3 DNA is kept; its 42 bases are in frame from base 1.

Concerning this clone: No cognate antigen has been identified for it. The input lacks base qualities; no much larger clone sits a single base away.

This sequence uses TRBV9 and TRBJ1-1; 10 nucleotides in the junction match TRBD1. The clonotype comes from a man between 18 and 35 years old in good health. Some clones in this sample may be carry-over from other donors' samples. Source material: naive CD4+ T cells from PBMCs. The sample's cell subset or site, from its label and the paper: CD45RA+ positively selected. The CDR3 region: CASSVGTGDTEAFF. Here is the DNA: TGTGCCAGCAGCGTCGGGACAGGGGACACTGAAGCTTTCTTT.